Listed here is a single T cell receptor beta chain. This clonotype was detected only a few times. No cognate antigen has been identified for it. No base quality information exists; no much larger clone differs at one position. The data were taken from a study of T cells after yellow fever vaccination (dated by TCRdb to the late 2010s). Notes on the research overall: Libraries from fractions with low cell numbers were prepared with the SMART-Seq v4 Ultra Low Input RNA kit. Bulk PBMC replicates and cell subsets were isolated from blood drawn at multiple timepoints before and after both primary and secondary immunization. Two healthy male donors made up the cohort, one aged 18 to 30 years and the other aged 30 to 40 years. To follow T-cell clones before and after both primary and booster YFV17D yellow fever vaccination, bulk TCR alpha and beta repertoires underwent longitudinal sequencing. General findings and caveats noted by the study authors: The secondary T-cell response was found to be weaker but faster than the primary response, with a peak reached on day 5 rather than on day 15. FACS-sorted repertoires could contain abundant contaminating clonotypes from the bulk population, so computational filtering was required. A small share of clonotypes was detected in both CD4 and CD8 compartments, with the overlap likely arising from convergent recombination. Because only a couple of donors were included in the study, the extent to which the findings can be generalized is limited. After the booster, most of the clones that had expanded following primary vaccination were detected again (roughly 97% of CD4 and more than 85% of CD8), which suggests that memory was broadly maintained.

The label giving this sample's treatment or condition can be read as: live attenuated yellow fever vaccine strain. At every blood-draw timepoint, two biological replicates of bulk PBMCs were collected. PBMCs were isolated from peripheral blood using a standard Ficoll-Paque protocol. TriZol was used to extract RNA from bulk PBMCs, from CD4 and CD8 fractions, and from dextramer-positive and dextramer-negative fractions. Based on the germline V gene, the CDR1 and CDR2 sequences are SGHAT and FQNNGV. Trimming costs V 6 bases and J 0 bases, and their ends lie 13 bases apart. The CDR3 runs 15 residues from the cysteine to the phenylalanine. Just CDR3 DNA is preserved here, 45 bases in frame from base 1. TCR cDNA was made using 5'RACE template switching, a step that added a universal primer site and unique molecular identifiers. Priming for cDNA synthesis came from both the TCR alpha and TCR beta constant segments. Libraries were amplified in two PCR steps, with sample barcodes and sequencing adapters added in the second step. Sequencing of the libraries was done on either Illumina HiSeq 2500 (2x100 bp) or NovaSeq (2x150 bp). Per the original workflow: MIGEC handled demultiplexing of reads and collapsing into UMI consensus sequences, while MiXCR performed V(D)J alignment. Vaccine-responding clonotypes were identified with edgeR using replicate PBMC samples, with FDR below 0.01 and a log2 fold change above 5 up to day 15 being required. Each bulk clonotype received a CD4 or CD8 identity based on whether the sequenced CD4 or CD8 repertoire contained that clonotype at higher abundance. TCRdb reran the public reads through fastp at Q25 and MiXCR, keeping productive beta chains. Entries are consolidated by CDR3 protein sequence, retaining the most common genes and DNA. The V and J calls reflect TCRdb's pipeline rather than the authors' work. The sample table records some 560,000 distinct CDR3 sequences; about 15% of these occur just once. Roughly 17% of the sample is in the top ten clones.

The V gene is TRBV11-2 and the J gene is TRBJ2-3; the best D guess is TRBD2, with 5 bases matching. The TCR was taken from a man between 18 and 29 years old who received the YFV17D yellow fever vaccine. This material consisted of PBMCs, taken 5 days after the first yellow fever vaccination. The DNA reads TGTGCCAGCAGTAAAGACCGGGGAAGCACAGATACGCAGTATTTT. Translated, this gives CASSKDRGSTDTQYF.